These 19 T cell receptor beta chains share one sample of origin, sequenced in a study of control samples from healthy donors and cancer patients. Only in-frame clones appear in the TCRdb table, and some are missing; sequencing was by immunoSEQ multiplex PCR. The sample shows over 200,000 clones, roughly 87% of them seen only once. Sequencing input: PBMCs. These receptors all stem from a woman aged 60-75 years with lung cancer.

The CDR3 region is CATSEKGLAGLYEQYF. CDR3 sequence (DNA): TGTGCCACCAGTGAAAAGGGACTAGCGGGACTCTACGAGCAGTACTTC. V is TRBV24-1 and J is TRBJ2-7; 13 bases fit TRBD2. V lost 4 bases to trimming and J lost 3 bases; unmatched junction nucleotides: 5. The CDR3 totals 16 residues. The germline CDR1 and CDR2 sequences are KGHDR and SFDVKD.

The chain combines TRBV18 with TRBJ2-1, with 11 bases matching TRBD2. The germline V gene encodes CDR1 KGHSH and CDR2 LQKENI. Germline trimming cut 2 bases from V and 6 bases from J; bases unmatched to any gene: 6. The length of the CDR3 is 16 residues. DNA for the CDR3: TGTGCCAGCTCACCAACTCTAGCGGGGGGACTCAATGAGCAGTTCTTC. This gives the protein CASSPTLAGGLNEQFF.

The chain carries TRBV3-1 (or the pseudogene TRBV3-2) and TRBJ2-5, with D maybe TRBD2 (6 bases). The CDR3 has 15 amino acids. The V and J ends lost 0 bases and 5 bases respectively, with 13 bases between them. Looked up from germline, CDR1 is LGHDT and CDR2 is YNNKEL (reference sequence). The CDR3 sequence: CASSQDLVGRETQYF. Written as DNA, the CDR3 is TGTGCCAGCAGCCAAGATCTTGTGGGGAGGGAGACCCAGTACTTC.

The chain has TRBV7-3 and TRBJ2-1, with 9 bases identical to TRBD2. Germline lookup yields CDR1 SGHTA and CDR2 FQGTGA. This CDR3 contains 16 residues. The ends lost 4 bases at V and 3 bases at J; junction bases unmatched: 7. DNA for the CDR3: TGTGCCAGCAGCTCCTCTAGCGGGGACAACTACAATGAGCAGTTCTTC. Residues: CASSSSSGDNYNEQFF.

The CDR3 is CASSPGTSGGAGETQYF. The DNA for the CDR3 is TGCGCCAGCAGCCCGGGGACTAGCGGGGGGGCCGGAGAGACCCAGTACTTC. The chain employs TRBV5-1 and TRBJ2-5; 16 positions agree with TRBD2. CDR1 and CDR2 (germline): SGHRS, YFSETQ. The CDR3 is 17 amino acids. The ends lost 4 bases at V and 4 bases at J; junction bases unmatched: 7.

J is TRBJ1-6 and V is TRBV10-2, with TRBD1 matching over 9 bases. V shed 5 bases, J shed 10 bases, and the junction held 12 bases outside the gene matches. This CDR3 comprises 16 residues. CDR1 is WSHSY and CDR2 is SAAADI in the germline V gene. The CDR3 loop is CASSPQGAGVGSPLHF. Written as DNA, the CDR3 is TGCGCCAGCAGTCCACAGGGGGCCGGGGTGGGCTCACCCCTCCACTTT.

The rearrangement joins TRBV9 to TRBJ2-1; 11 nucleotides agree with TRBD2. Losses at the gene ends were 0 bases for V and 7 bases for J; bases not matched to a gene: 6. The CDR3 totals 16 residues. The germline gives CDR1 SGDLS, CDR2 YYNGEE. CDR3: CASSVGLAGGWNEQFF. CDR3 DNA sequence: TGTGCCAGCAGCGTAGGCCTAGCGGGAGGATGGAATGAGCAGTTCTTC.

The sample holds a few counts of this clone. The same CDR3 arises from other DNA sequences in this sample as well. The genes are TRBV18 and TRBJ2-5; tentatively, D is TRBD2 (5 bases). V was clipped by 1 base and J by 5 bases, with 5 bases between them. The CDR3 is 12 amino acids. Germline CDR1 is KGHSH and CDR2 is LQKENI. CDR3 region: CASSPRGETQYF. Here the CDR3 DNA reads TGTGCCAGCTCACCACGCGGGGAGACCCAGTACTTC.

The chain joins TRBV3-1 (or the pseudogene TRBV3-2) to TRBJ2-1; D remains unclear. Germline V CDR1 and CDR2: LGHDT, YNNKEL (reference sequence). The CDR3 consists of 18 residues. V gave up 0 bases and J gave up 8 bases, with 23 bases separating them. The CDR3 loop reads CASSQERISGYPAHEQFF. The CDR3 nucleotides are TGTGCCAGCAGCCAAGAGCGAATCAGTGGCTACCCGGCTCATGAGCAGTTCTTC.

Turning to this clone: Other DNA sequences in this sample translate to the same CDR3. V usage is TRBV12-3 or TRBV12-4 and J usage is TRBJ1-1; D is undetermined. Trimming removed 3 bases at V and 1 base at J, with 6 bases between. This CDR3 has 13 residues. This chain's CDR3 is CASSFGGNTEAFF. CDR3 DNA sequence: TGTGCCAGCAGTTTTGGAGGGAACACTGAAGCTTTCTTT.

The chain links TRBV7-3 to TRBJ2-2; D gene uncertain. Germline V gives CDR1 SGHTA, CDR2 FQGTGA. The CDR3 runs to 12 residues. Trimming removed 3 bases at V and 7 bases at J, with 6 bases between. As DNA, the CDR3 is TGTGCCAGCAGCTTCAATAACGGGGAGCTGTTTTTT. This codes for CASSFNNGELFF. Supplemented by reference TRBV7-3 and TRBJ2-2, the full variable domain reads GAGVSQTPSNKVTEKGKYVELRCDPISGHTALYWYRQSLGQGPEFLIYFQGTGAADDSGLPNDRFFAVRPEGSVSTLKIQRTERGDSAVYLCASSFNNGELFFGEGSRLTVL.

The chain links TRBV7-8 to TRBJ2-3; D possibly corresponds to TRBD2 (5 bases). This CDR3 has 15 residues. Germline CDR1 is SGHVS and CDR2 is FQNEAQ. Trimming removed 3 bases from V and 2 bases from J, with 12 bases in between. The CDR3 protein is CASSFSSTFTDTQYF. The CDR3 region has the DNA TGTGCCAGCAGCTTTTCTAGCACTTTCACAGATACGCAGTATTTT. The whole variable domain, remainder taken from reference TRBV7-8 and TRBJ2-3, is GAGVSQSPRYKVAKRGQDVALRCDPISGHVSLFWYQQALGQGPEFLTYFQNEAQLDKSGLPSDRFFAERPEGSVSTLKIQRTQQEDSAVYLCASSFSSTFTDTQYFGPGTRLTVL.

V is TRBV6-5 and J is TRBJ2-4; D not resolved. Germline V gene lookup returns CDR1 MNHEY and CDR2 SVGAGI. Trimming pared 6 bases from V and 0 bases from J, leaving 12 bases between. The CDR3 runs to 15 residues. As DNA, the CDR3 is TGTGCCAGCAGAGATAGCACTATAGCCAAAAACATTCAGTACTTC. This encodes CASRDSTIAKNIQYF.

The chain recombines TRBV7-2 with TRBJ1-5; D may be TRBD1 (5 bases). The germline V and J ends were trimmed by 3 bases and 11 bases, with 14 bases remaining between them. The CDR3 covers 13 residues. Per germline, CDR1 SGHTA and CDR2 FQGNSA. CDR3 loop: CASSFTRTGAQHF. The CDR3 region has the DNA TGTGCCAGCAGCTTCACCCGGACGGGGGCCCAGCATTTT. Using reference TRBV7-2 and TRBJ1-5 for the parts outside the CDR3, the full variable domain is GAGVSQSPSNKVTEKGKDVELRCDPISGHTALYWYRQSLGQGLEFLIYFQGNSAPDKSGLPSDRFSAERTGGSVSTLTIQRTQQEDSAVYLCASSFTRTGAQHFGDGTRLSIL.

This clone was observed once. The V call is TRBV6-5, the J call TRBJ2-7, with D possibly being TRBD2 (5 bases). Germline assignment: CDR1 MNHEY and CDR2 SVGAGI. The CDR3 length is 12 residues. Trimming removed 7 bases at V and 4 bases at J, with 11 bases between. CDR3 in amino acids: CASKRDSYEQYF. The CDR3 nucleotides are TGTGCCAGCAAACGGGATTCTTACGAGCAGTACTTC.

The chain has TRBV2 and TRBJ1-5; tentatively, D is TRBD1 (6 bases). The ends were cut back, 6 bases at V and 3 bases at J, with 12 bases in the middle. CDR1 and CDR2 from the germline V gene are SNHLY and FYNNEI. CDR3 size: 14 residues. This chain's CDR3 is CASRDNRDNQPQHF. CDR3 nucleotides: TGTGCCAGCAGGGACAACAGGGACAATCAGCCCCAGCATTTT.

V usage is TRBV5-1 and J usage is TRBJ2-3; 11 nucleotides match TRBD2. There are 19 residues in the CDR3. V gave up 0 bases and J gave up 2 bases; unmatched junction bases: 11. Germline assignment: CDR1 SGHRS and CDR2 YFSETQ. CDR3 residues: CASSLAGLAGPPSTDTQYF. The CDR3 DNA reads as TGCGCCAGCAGCTTGGCCGGACTAGCGGGCCCCCCGTCCACAGATACGCAGTATTTT.

This clone turned up a few times. This rearrangement joins TRBV3-1 (or the pseudogene TRBV3-2) to TRBJ2-1, with TRBD2 identical over 7 bases. V shed 1 base, J shed 6 bases, and the junction held 0 bases outside the gene matches. Germline V CDR1 and CDR2: LGHDT, YNNKEL (reference sequence). CDR3 size: 13 residues. The CDR3 sequence: CASSQGLANEQFF. The CDR3 DNA follows: TGTGCCAGCAGCCAAGGACTAGCCAATGAGCAGTTCTTC.

The rearrangement links TRBV5-1 to TRBJ2-5, with 9 bases identical to TRBD1. The V gene's germline CDR1 is SGHRS and CDR2 YFSETQ. This CDR3 has 16 residues. The J segment lost 5 bases and the V segment lost 0 bases, leaving 8 bases of the junction unmatched. The CDR3 loop is CASSLAGTGFWETQYF. In nucleotides, the CDR3 is TGCGCCAGCAGCTTGGCCGGGACAGGGTTTTGGGAGACCCAGTACTTC.